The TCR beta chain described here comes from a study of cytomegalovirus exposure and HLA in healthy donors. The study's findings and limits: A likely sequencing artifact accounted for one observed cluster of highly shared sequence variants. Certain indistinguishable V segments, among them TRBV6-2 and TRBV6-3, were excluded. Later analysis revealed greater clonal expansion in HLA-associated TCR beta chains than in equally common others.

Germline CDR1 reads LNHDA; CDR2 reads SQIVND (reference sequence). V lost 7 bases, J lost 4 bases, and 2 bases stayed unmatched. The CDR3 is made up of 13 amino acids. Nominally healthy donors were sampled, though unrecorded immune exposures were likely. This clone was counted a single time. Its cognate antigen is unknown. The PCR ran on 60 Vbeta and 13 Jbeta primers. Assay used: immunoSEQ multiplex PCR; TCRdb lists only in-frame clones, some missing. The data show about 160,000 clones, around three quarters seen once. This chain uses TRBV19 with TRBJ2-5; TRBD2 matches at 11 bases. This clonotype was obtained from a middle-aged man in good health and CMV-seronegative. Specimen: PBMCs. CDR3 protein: CASTGTSGETQYF. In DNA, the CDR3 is TGTGCCAGTACCGGGACTAGCGGAGAGACCCAGTACTTC.